The 7 T cell receptor beta chains in this list originate from one sample, sequenced in a study of graft-versus-host responses after intestinal transplantation. Assay used: immunoSEQ multiplex PCR; TCRdb lists only in-frame clones, some missing. The profile shows 95,000 to 110,000 clones, more than 85% of them singletons. Their antigens are not known. The input for sequencing was unstimulated CD8+ T cells sorted from spleen or lymph node cells, taken before intestinal transplant. These receptors originate from a human donor who received an intestinal transplant.

V gene TRBV19 combines with J gene TRBJ2-7, with TRBD1 matching over 7 bases. Germline values: CDR1 LNHDA, CDR2 SQIVND (reference sequence). V shed 4 bases and J 6 bases; nucleotides not matched to a gene: 9. The CDR3 spans 14 residues. This CDR3 is CASSSDRVSSEQYF. As DNA, the CDR3 is TGTGCCAGTAGTAGCGACAGGGTTAGCTCCGAGCAGTACTTC. Using reference TRBV19 and TRBJ2-7 for the parts outside the CDR3, the full variable domain is DGGITQSPKYLFRKEGQNVTLSCEQNLNHDAMYWYRQDPGQGLRLIYYSQIVNDFQKGDIAEGYSVSREKKESFPLTVTSAQKNPTAFYLCASSSDRVSSEQYFGPGTRLTVT.

CDR3 nucleotides: TGCGCCAGCAGCTTTACCGGGGGCCCGAACACTGAAGCTTTCTTT. This sequence encodes CASSFTGGPNTEAFF. V and J are TRBV5-1 and TRBJ1-1; TRBD1 is a possible D gene (6 bases). Trimming cost V 2 bases and J 1 base, with 12 bases left between them. CDR3 length equals 15 residues. The germline gives CDR1 SGHRS, CDR2 YFSETQ.

J is TRBJ2-1 and V is TRBV11-2; tentative D call: TRBD1 (6 bases). V was shortened by 0 bases and J by 6 bases, with 6 bases between the two germline ends. Germline CDR1 SGHAT, CDR2 FQNNGV. CDR3 length equals 13 residues. CDR3: CASSLEDSNEQFF. The CDR3 coding sequence is TGTGCCAGCAGCTTAGAGGACAGCAATGAGCAGTTCTTC.

The chain is built from TRBV13 and TRBJ1-1; D is perhaps TRBD1 (6 bases). CDR1 is PRHDT, CDR2 FYEKMQ, per germline (reference sequence). The CDR3 is 15 amino acids. The V end lost 3 bases, the J end lost 6 bases, and 17 bases lay between the germline ends. Written as DNA, the CDR3 is TGTGCCAGCAGCTTGGGGACAATAACGGGCTCTGAAGCTTTCTTT. It codes for CASSLGTITGSEAFF.

V and J are TRBV27 and TRBJ2-2; unclear D gene. V was shortened by 1 base and J by 7 bases, with 10 bases between the two germline ends. Looked up from germline, CDR1 is MNHEY and CDR2 is SMNVEV (reference sequence). The CDR3 contains 14 residues. The CDR3 DNA follows: TGTGCCAGCAGTTTATTTGTCCCCAGCGGGGAGCTGTTTTTT. This codes for CASSLFVPSGELFF.

The V gene is TRBV15, the J gene TRBJ1-5; weak D call: TRBD1 (6 bases). Trimming shortened V by 5 bases and J by 3 bases, and 17 bases separated the two germline ends. The CDR3 has 16 amino acids. Germline lookup yields CDR1 LNHNV and CDR2 YYDKDF (reference sequence). CDR3 sequence: CATSPILGGPNQPQHF. The DNA for the CDR3 is TGTGCCACCAGCCCTATTCTCGGGGGCCCCAATCAGCCCCAGCATTTT.

The chain has TRBV19 and TRBJ1-2; 7 positions agree with TRBD1. V shed 5 bases, J shed 3 bases, and the junction held 9 bases outside the gene matches. There are 15 residues in the CDR3. Germline assignment: CDR1 LNHDA and CDR2 SQIVND (reference sequence). The CDR3 region has the DNA TGTGCCAGTAGTCTCCCGACAGGGCTCTACTATGGCTACACCTTC. Translating it yields CASSLPTGLYYGYTF. Full variable domain (outside the CDR3, taken from reference TRBV19 and TRBJ1-2): DGGITQSPKYLFRKEGQNVTLSCEQNLNHDAMYWYRQDPGQGLRLIYYSQIVNDFQKGDIAEGYSVSREKKESFPLTVTSAQKNPTAFYLCASSLPTGLYYGYTFGSGTRLTVV.